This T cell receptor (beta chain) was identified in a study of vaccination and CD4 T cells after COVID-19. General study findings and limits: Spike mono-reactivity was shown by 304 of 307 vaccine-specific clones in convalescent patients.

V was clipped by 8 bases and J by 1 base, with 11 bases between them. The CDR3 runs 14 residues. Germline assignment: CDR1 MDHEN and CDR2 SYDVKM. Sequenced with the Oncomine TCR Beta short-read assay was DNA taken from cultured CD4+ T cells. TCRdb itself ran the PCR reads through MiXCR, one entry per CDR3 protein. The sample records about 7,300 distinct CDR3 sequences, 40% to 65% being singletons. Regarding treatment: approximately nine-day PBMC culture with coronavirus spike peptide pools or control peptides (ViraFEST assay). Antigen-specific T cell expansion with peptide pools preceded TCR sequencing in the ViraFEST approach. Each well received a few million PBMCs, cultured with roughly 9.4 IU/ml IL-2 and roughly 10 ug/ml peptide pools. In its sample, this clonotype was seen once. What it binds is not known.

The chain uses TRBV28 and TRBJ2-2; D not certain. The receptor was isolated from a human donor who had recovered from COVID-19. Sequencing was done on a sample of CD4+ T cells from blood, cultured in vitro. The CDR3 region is CASARSENTGELFF. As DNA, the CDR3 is TGTGCCAGCGCCCGATCTGAGAACACCGGGGAGCTGTTTTTT.